This paragraph covers one T cell receptor (beta chain) sequence. Its antigen is not identified. The draw of peripheral blood yielded roughly 10 milliliters from each donor. Germline V gene lookup returns CDR1 LGHNA and CDR2 YSLEER. V lost 3 bases and J lost 4; bases outside the gene matches: 6. The CDR3 runs 15 residues. This specimen comes from a study of blood T cells in healthy people across ages. General study results and limits: Strong correlation existed between TCR beta diversity and naive T cell percentage. Older individuals had lower TCR beta diversity per million T cells (the decline was roughly linear).

The second PCR ran about 6 to 12 cycles with a sample-barcoded 5' primer and J-beta primers. A single record per CDR3 protein comes from TCRdb applying MiXCR to the 5' RACE reads. This repertoire shows approximately 2,000,000 distinct CDR3 sequences, about 39% found once; its top ten account for about 21%. The sample was blood. The V gene is TRBV4-3, the J gene TRBJ2-7; 10 bases fit TRBD2. The receptor's source is a human donor in good health. Here the CDR3 reads CASSHKTSGPYEQYF. CDR3 in DNA: TGCGCCAGCAGCCACAAGACTAGCGGGCCATACGAGCAGTACTTC.